This T cell receptor beta chain was sequenced in a study of blood T cells in healthy people across ages. As for this clonotype: A junction boundary mismatches the germline segment, possibly from a read error.

Germline lookup yields CDR1 DFQATT and CDR2 SNEGSKA (reference sequence). The CDR3 length is 16 residues. Primers used in a second PCR of about 7 to 12 cycles were a sample-barcoded 5' primer and a J-beta primer mix. TCRdb re-called the 5' RACE reads through MiXCR, storing one row per CDR3 protein. This table holds under 2,000,000 distinct CDR3 sequences, 40% to 55% found once. This rearrangement joins TRBV20-1 to TRBJ2-4, with D unclear. This TCR was recovered from a woman aged 40-49 years in good health. Sequenced sample: blood. The CDR3 sequence: CSAISFDPLAKNIQYF. DNA of the CDR3: TGCAGCGCTATAAGTTTCGACCCACTAGCCAAAAACATTCAGTACTTC.